This T cell receptor (beta chain) stems from a study of shared clonotypes between healthy human individuals. The CDR3 totals 16 residues. The germline V gene encodes CDR1 SGDLS and CDR2 YYNGEE. The V gene lost 4 bases and the J gene lost 0 bases, with 14 bases spanning the gap. Study-wide findings and caveats: Memory subsets generally showed smaller estimated richness than naive subsets did.

About this clone: Its target is not known.

Here immunoSEQ multiplex PCR was the method, and the copy in TCRdb shows in-frame clones only, minus some. The table shows about 1.1 million clones, with approximately 80% occurring only once. The origin of this receptor is a man younger than 35 in good health. Some clones in this sample may be carry-over from other donors' samples. The chain couples TRBV9 to TRBJ2-1; D unclear. The source material was memory CD4+ T cells from PBMCs. The subset here: CD45RA-negative fraction. Here the CDR3 reads CASSINQVSSYNEQFF. The CDR3 nucleotides read TGTGCCAGCAGCATCAATCAGGTGAGCTCCTACAATGAGCAGTTCTTC.